Below, one TCR beta chain is given with its context. This sample is drawn from a study of human thymus T cells. Produced via immunoSEQ multiplex PCR; TCRdb's table is partial and in-frame only. The table shows 75,000 to 90,000 clones, with 95% to 98% occurring only once. The CDR3 covers 19 residues. CDR1 and CDR2 (germline): MDHEN, SYDVKM. V shed 6 bases and J 1 base; nucleotides not matched to a gene: 19. The thymus was resected at corrective cardiac surgery. The specimen sequenced was thymus tissue. The receptor comes from a boy under two years old with a congenital heart defect but otherwise immunologically healthy. The chain couples TRBV28 to TRBJ2-5, with 8 nucleotides matching TRBD1. DNA for the CDR3: TGTGCCAGCAGGCCCGATAACAAAGGACAGGGAGCGTTCCAAGAGACCCAGTACTTC. Translating it yields CASRPDNKGQGAFQETQYF.